Sequencing of this TCR beta chain was carried out in a study of shared clonotypes between healthy human individuals. Study-wide points: Clonotypes shared by all four sorted-subset donors had higher generation probabilities than non-shared clonotypes.

Everyone who donated was a Caucasian adult who lived in Nashville, Tennessee. The split of CD4+ cells yielded CD45RA+ naive and CD45RA-negative memory subsets. Sorted-subset replicate PCR reactions contained 200 to 250 ng DNA, corresponding to tens of thousands of T cell genomes. Only in-frame clones appear in the TCRdb table, and some are missing; sequencing was by immunoSEQ multiplex PCR. The sample records roughly 2.6 million clones, 90% to 95% being singletons. With regard to this clone: Its antigen is unidentified. Within the sample, other DNA sequences also encode this same CDR3.

This clonotype was sampled from a man younger than 35 in good health. Sequenced sample: naive CD4+ T cells sorted from blood. Stated subset: CD45RA+ positively selected.

The CDR3 region has the DNA TGCGCCAGCAGCGCAGAGGGCTACGAGCAGTACTTC. It yields the protein CASSAEGYEQYF. The rearrangement joins TRBV5-1 to TRBJ2-7, with TRBD2 as a possible D gene (5 bases). V lost 4 bases to trimming and J lost 3 bases, with 8 bases between them. The V gene's germline CDR1 is SGHRS and CDR2 YFSETQ. The CDR3 has 12 amino acids.